This T cell receptor beta chain was found in a study of blood T cells in healthy people across ages. Study conclusions and caveats: Estimated diversity across one million T cells was deemed an underestimate.

V dropped 1 base and J dropped 8 bases, with 14 bases sitting between them. Germline V gene data show CDR1 as DFQATT and CDR2 as SNEGSKA (reference sequence). This CDR3 spans 13 amino acids. This clonotype has a handful of counts. The antigen is not known. The second PCR ran roughly 6 to 11 cycles with a sample-barcoded 5' primer and J-beta primers. All samples gave at least 2.5 million CDR3-containing paired-end reads. TCRdb re-called the 5' RACE reads through MiXCR, storing one row per CDR3 protein. This table has 650,000 to 1,000,000 distinct CDR3 sequences, under 40% appearing once. Per-sample PBMC isolation yielded at least 6.5 million cells.

The clonotype was recovered from a man in his late teens or twenties in good health. Material for sequencing was blood. The chain combines TRBV20-1 with TRBJ1-1; perhaps TRBD1 as D (5 bases). The CDR3 region has the DNA TGCAGTGCTAGAGCCGCCCCGACAGACGAAGCTTTCTTT. As protein: CSARAAPTDEAFF.